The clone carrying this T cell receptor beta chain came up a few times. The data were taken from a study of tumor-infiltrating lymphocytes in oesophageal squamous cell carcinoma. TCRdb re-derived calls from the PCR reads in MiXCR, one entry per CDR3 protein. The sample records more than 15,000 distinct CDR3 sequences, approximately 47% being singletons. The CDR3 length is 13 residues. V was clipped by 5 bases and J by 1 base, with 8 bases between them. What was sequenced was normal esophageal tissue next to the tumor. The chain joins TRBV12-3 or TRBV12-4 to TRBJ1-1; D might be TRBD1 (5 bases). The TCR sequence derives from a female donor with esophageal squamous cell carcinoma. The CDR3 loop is CASSKTGNTEAFF. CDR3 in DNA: TGTGCCAGCAGTAAAACAGGGAACACTGAAGCTTTCTTT.